The source of this TCR beta chain is a study of technical replicates of blood from a handful of donors. With V trimmed by 6 bases and J by 0 bases, 1 base remained unmatched. The germline V gene encodes CDR1 MGHDK and CDR2 SYGVNS. The CDR3 loop spans 14 amino acids. Sequenced by immunoSEQ multiplex PCR; TCRdb stores in-frame clones only, minus some. The profile shows 75,000 to 90,000 clones, roughly 96% of them singletons. This sequence was found in a human donor in good health. What was sequenced was T cells isolated from PBMCs. V usage is TRBV25-1 and J usage is TRBJ2-2; the match to TRBD1 covers 7 bases. DNA for the CDR3: TGTGCCAGCAGAGGGACAGCGAACACCGGGGAGCTGTTTTTT. It encodes CASRGTANTGELFF.